The 25 T cell receptor beta chains given below trace back to one sample, sequenced in a study of blood T cell repertoires in COVID-19. The table came from immunoSEQ multiplex PCR; TCRdb's copy has only in-frame clones and leaves some out. Found here are roughly 280,000 clones, 85% to 90% of them singletons; the top ten hold about 2.2%. Sequenced input: PBMCs or T cells enriched from blood (not recorded which). These receptors were taken from a woman younger than 35 who had recovered from COVID-19.

The chain is built from TRBV30 and TRBJ1-2; no firm D call. The CDR3 runs 14 residues. From germline, CDR1 is GTSNPN and CDR2 SVGIG (reference sequence). Trimming left V 1 base short and J 6 bases short, with 15 bases between. The CDR3 DNA is TGTGCCTGGAGTGCGGGAAGCGCGACCCATGGCTACACCTTC. This codes for CAWSAGSATHGYTF.

V gene TRBV30 combines with J gene TRBJ1-2; 7 positions agree with TRBD1. V lost 4 bases and J lost 4; bases outside the gene matches: 3. Germline-derived CDR1 and CDR2 are GTSNPN and SVGIG (reference sequence). This CDR3 has 12 amino acids. CDR3 region: CAWNRGAYGYTF. CDR3 bases: TGTGCCTGGAACAGGGGAGCCTATGGCTACACCTTC.

The chain uses TRBV5-1 and TRBJ1-2, with D possibly matching TRBD1 (5 bases). Germline loops: CDR1 SGHRS, CDR2 YFSETQ. Trimming took off 0 bases at V and 4 bases at J, with 10 bases between the two ends. The CDR3 length is 14 residues. The CDR3 DNA reads as TGCGCCAGCAGCTTGGGACAGACGAGCTATGGCTACACCTTC. Protein product: CASSLGQTSYGYTF.

The chain links TRBV5-5 to TRBJ1-5; D gene uncertain. The V end lost 2 bases, the J end lost 11 bases, and 17 bases lay between the germline ends. Germline CDR1 is SGHKS and CDR2 is YYEKEE (reference sequence). The length of the CDR3 is 14 residues. CDR3 nucleotides: TGTGCCAGCAGCTTCCAGGACCCACCGAGGGCCCAGCATTTT. Its protein is CASSFQDPPRAQHF.

This chain links TRBV7-8 with TRBJ1-2; tentative D call: TRBD1 (5 bases). V lost 1 base and J 8 bases, leaving 17 bases between the germline ends. CDR1 and CDR2 (germline): SGHVS, FQNEAQ. CDR3 length: 15 amino acids. CDR3 bases: TGTGCCAGCAGCTTAGTCTCGCGGGGGTTCGGCGGCTACACCTTC. Translating gives CASSLVSRGFGGYTF.

V usage is TRBV29-1 and J usage is TRBJ1-1; 9 bases are shared with TRBD1. CDR3 length: 15 amino acids. The V and J ends lost 7 bases and 4 bases, in that order; junction bases with no gene match: 13. Looked up from germline, CDR1 is SQVTM and CDR2 is ANQGSEA. The CDR3 DNA sequence: TGCAGCGCCCAAAACAGGGGGCTCGAGGGCACTGAAGCTTTCTTT. Translated: CSAQNRGLEGTEAFF.

J is TRBJ1-5 and V is TRBV6-4; no clear D. V was shortened by 4 bases and J by 3 bases, with 10 bases between the two germline ends. The V gene's germline CDR1 is MRHNA and CDR2 SNTAGT. The CDR3 is 14 amino acids. The CDR3 sequence: CASSVFQVNQPQHF. The CDR3 DNA reads as TGTGCCAGCAGTGTGTTTCAGGTCAATCAGCCCCAGCATTTT.

The chain links TRBV5-6 to TRBJ1-2, with D maybe TRBD1 (5 bases). V was trimmed by 0 bases and J by 4 bases, leaving 10 bases between them. This CDR3 is 14 amino acids long. The germline V gene has CDR1 SGHDT and CDR2 YYEEEE. CDR3 residues: CASSLEGLSYGYTF. In DNA, the CDR3 is TGTGCCAGCAGCTTGGAGGGGCTGTCCTATGGCTACACCTTC.

This clone showed up just once. The gene calls are TRBV5-1 and TRBJ1-6; TRBD1 matches 7 bases. Germline trimming cut 3 bases from V and 8 bases from J; bases unmatched to any gene: 8. Germline CDR1 reads SGHRS; CDR2 reads YFSETQ. The CDR3 runs to 15 residues. The chain's CDR3 is CASSSQGIRDSPLHF. In DNA, the CDR3 is TGCGCCAGCAGCTCACAGGGGATTCGGGATTCACCCCTCCACTTT.

The V call is TRBV5-4, the J call TRBJ2-1, with 7 bases aligning to TRBD1. CDR1 and CDR2 from the germline V gene are SGHNT and YYREEE (reference sequence). Trimming removed 4 bases from V and 5 bases from J; junction bases left unmatched: 6. This CDR3 comprises 14 residues. In DNA form, the CDR3 reads TGTGCCAGCAGCCCCGACAGGGTTCACAATGAGCAGTTCTTC. It yields the protein CASSPDRVHNEQFF.

CDR3 amino acids: CASMTGSSYEQYF. The CDR3 DNA reads TGTGCCAGCATGACCGGGAGCTCCTACGAGCAGTACTTC. V is TRBV6-5 and J is TRBJ2-7; D is perhaps TRBD2 (6 bases). The CDR3 consists of 13 residues. CDR1 is MNHEY and CDR2 is SVGAGI in the germline V gene. V was cut by 7 bases and J by 0 bases, with 10 bases left in between.

The chain uses TRBV11-2 and TRBJ1-3; D not certain. Trimming left V 5 bases short and J 0 bases short, with 11 bases between. The CDR3 loop spans 15 amino acids. The germline V gene has CDR1 SGHAT and CDR2 FQNNGV. CDR3 sequence: CASSVEQYSGNTIYF. CDR3 coding DNA: TGTGCCAGCAGCGTTGAACAGTACTCTGGAAACACCATATATTTT.

V and J are TRBV18 and TRBJ1-1, with 8 bases identical to TRBD1. Germline CDR1 KGHSH, CDR2 LQKENI. V lost 4 bases and J lost 4; bases outside the gene matches: 11. This CDR3 comprises 16 residues. The CDR3 nucleotides read TGTGCCAGCTCACTCGACAGGGGAGCTGTGGGCACTGAAGCTTTCTTT. It codes for CASSLDRGAVGTEAFF.

This rearrangement joins TRBV2 to TRBJ2-2; D is unresolved. CDR1 and CDR2 from the germline V gene are SNHLY and FYNNEI. This CDR3 region has 16 residues. Trimming pared 0 bases from V and 2 bases from J, leaving 10 bases between. CDR3 in amino acids: CASSEAPVYNTGELFF. The CDR3 DNA reads as TGTGCCAGCAGTGAAGCGCCGGTCTACAACACCGGGGAGCTGTTTTTT.

This chain connects TRBV5-1 to TRBJ1-2, with D tentatively TRBD1 (6 bases). The V end was cut by 7 bases, the J end by 5 bases, with 18 bases between. The CDR3 runs 14 residues. CDR1 and CDR2 from the germline V gene are SGHRS and YFSETQ. The CDR3 loop reads CASGSGGRNYGYTF. The CDR3 nucleotides are TGCGCCAGCGGTTCCGGGGGGCGTAATTATGGCTACACCTTC.

In the case of this clone: The junction and the germline gene differ at one end; a read error may be behind it. V gene TRBV4-1 combines with J gene TRBJ2-3; TRBD1 matches at 11 bases. There are 17 residues in the CDR3. CDR1 is MGHRA, CDR2 YSYEKL, per germline. The CDR3 protein is CASSQEGQGVAARRLDF. The DNA of the CDR3 is TGCGCCAGCAGCCAAGAGGGACAGGGGGTTGCTGCTCGCCGCTTGGATTTT.

V usage is TRBV7-9 and J usage is TRBJ2-3; possibly TRBD1 for D (7 bases). CDR1 and CDR2 (germline): SEHNR, FQNEAQ (reference sequence). The CDR3 is 16 amino acids. V was clipped by 1 base and J by 2 bases, with 13 bases between them. The CDR3 sequence is CASSLDAGGLTDTQYF. CDR3 bases: TGTGCCAGCAGCTTAGACGCAGGGGGACTCACAGATACGCAGTATTTT.

The count of this clone is one. The V and J genes are TRBV3-1 (or the pseudogene TRBV3-2) and TRBJ2-7; D not resolved. Germline CDR1 and CDR2: LGHDT and YNNKEL (reference sequence). The V gene lost 4 bases and the J gene lost 2 bases, with 9 bases spanning the gap. This CDR3 is 13 amino acids long. The CDR3 loop reads CASSPPGTYEQYF. The CDR3, as DNA: TGTGCCAGCAGCCCCCCGGGTACCTACGAGCAGTACTTC.

The chain is built from TRBV2 and TRBJ2-7; tentatively, D is TRBD2 (5 bases). The CDR3 extends over 15 amino acids. V gave up 11 bases and J gave up 0 bases, with 20 bases separating them. Germline-derived CDR1 and CDR2 are SNHLY and FYNNEI. Written as DNA, the CDR3 is TGTGCCGCCGTTAGGAGGCTCCCCGGCTCCTACGAGCAGTACTTC. This gives the protein CAAVRRLPGSYEQYF.

J is TRBJ1-2 and V is TRBV3-1 (or the pseudogene TRBV3-2); weak D call: TRBD1 (6 bases). Deletions cut 2 bases from V and 2 bases from J, with 9 bases between. Germline V gene lookup returns CDR1 LGHDT and CDR2 YNNKEL (reference sequence). This CDR3 is built from 14 residues. CDR3: CASSQRTDNYGYTF. In DNA form, the CDR3 reads TGTGCCAGCAGCCAAAGGACAGACAACTATGGCTACACCTTC.

The V call is TRBV7-3, the J call TRBJ2-3; weak D call: TRBD1 (6 bases). CDR3 length equals 16 residues. V shed 0 bases and J shed 1 base, with 11 bases lying between them. Germline lookup yields CDR1 SGHTA and CDR2 FQGTGA. The CDR3 is CASSLTGARGTDTQYF. Here the CDR3 DNA reads TGTGCCAGCAGCTTAACGGGGGCTAGAGGCACAGATACGCAGTATTTT.

The V gene is TRBV3-1 (or the pseudogene TRBV3-2), the J gene TRBJ2-4; the match to TRBD2 covers 7 bases. The germline gives CDR1 LGHDT, CDR2 YNNKEL (reference sequence). The CDR3 runs 16 residues. After removal of 4 bases from V and 4 bases from J, the junction contained 10 bases not matched to a gene. CDR3 nucleotide sequence: TGTGCCAGCAGCCCTCCCCCTAGCGGTTCAAAAAACATTCAGTACTTC. It yields the protein CASSPPPSGSKNIQYF.

This rearrangement joins TRBV27 to TRBJ1-5; the match to TRBD1 covers 9 bases. Germline V CDR1 and CDR2: MNHEY, SMNVEV (reference sequence). J gave up 6 bases and V 3 bases, and 6 bases lay outside the gene matches. This CDR3 is built from 15 residues. CDR3 amino acids: CASSLGQGGSQPQHF. The CDR3 DNA sequence: TGTGCCAGCAGTTTGGGACAGGGAGGAAGTCAGCCCCAGCATTTT.

V is TRBV7-3 and J is TRBJ2-3, with 8 bases aligning to TRBD2. The CDR3 loop spans 16 amino acids. CDR1 is SGHTA and CDR2 is FQGTGA in the germline V gene. J was trimmed by 4 bases and V by 1 base; bases with no gene match: 7. In DNA form, the CDR3 reads TGTGCCAGCAGCTTAAATAGGGCGGGGGGCGCAGATACGCAGTATTTT. Translation: CASSLNRAGGADTQYF. Complete variable domain (other parts from reference TRBV7-3 and TRBJ2-3): GAGVSQTPSNKVTEKGKYVELRCDPISGHTALYWYRQSLGQGPEFLIYFQGTGAADDSGLPNDRFFAVRPEGSVSTLKIQRTERGDSAVYLCASSLNRAGGADTQYFGPGTRLTVL.

J is TRBJ1-1 and V is TRBV2; the match to TRBD1 covers 9 bases. Per the germline V gene, CDR1 is SNHLY and CDR2 is FYNNEI. The V gene end was trimmed by 6 bases and the J gene end by 1 base; junction bases not matched to a gene: 6. The length of the CDR3 is 15 residues. The CDR3 coding sequence is TGTGCCAGCAGGAAACCGGGACAGGGGAACACTGAAGCTTTCTTT. Protein product: CASRKPGQGNTEAFF.